This T cell receptor beta chain was recovered during a study of T cells in localized non-small cell lung cancer. From germline, CDR1 is SGHAT and CDR2 FQNNGV. V dropped 1 base and J dropped 6 bases, with 12 bases sitting between them. This CDR3 spans 15 amino acids. As concerns this clone: Its antigen is still unknown.

Sequencing was performed with immunoSEQ multiplex PCR; in TCRdb, only in-frame clones are kept and a portion is missing. The sample lists fewer than 50,000 clones, around 83% occurring once. Study observations and caveats: When the top 100 tumor clones were examined, a median approximately 59 of them also appeared in the adjacent lung, which was paired and uninvolved. Owing to sequencing of a solitary tumor region, heterogeneity cannot be discounted.

Here the sequenced sample was PBMCs, taken before any cancer treatment. The chain carries TRBV11-2 and TRBJ2-2, with TRBD1 as a possible D gene (6 bases). The receptor was derived from a man aged 40 to 69 with stage II lung adenocarcinoma. In nucleotides, the CDR3 is TGTGCCAGCAGCTTAGGCCAGGGGATTCCCGGGGAGCTGTTTTTT. It encodes CASSLGQGIPGELFF.